The 14 T cell receptor beta chains reported below all come from one sample, sequenced in a study of cytomegalovirus exposure and HLA in healthy donors. PCR used 60 Vbeta primers and 13 Jbeta primers. Here immunoSEQ multiplex PCR was the method, and the copy in TCRdb shows in-frame clones only, minus some. The profile shows tens of thousands of clones, around 66% of them singletons. Sequencing was performed on PBMCs. The receptors stem from a man between 60 and 75 years old in good health and CMV-seropositive.

The chain is built from TRBV29-1 and TRBJ1-2; a possible D gene is TRBD1 (6 bases). Deletions cut 6 bases from V and 6 bases from J, with 17 bases between. CDR3 length: 13 amino acids. CDR1 SQVTM and CDR2 ANQGSEA come from the germline V gene. The CDR3 sequence is CSVKGGRLDGYTF. In nucleotides, the CDR3 is TGCAGCGTGAAGGGGGGGAGGTTGGATGGCTACACCTTC.

The J gene is TRBJ2-7, the V gene TRBV18; 9 nucleotides line up with TRBD1. CDR1 KGHSH and CDR2 LQKENI come from the germline V gene. Trimming took 1 base from V and 2 from J; bases not matched to a gene: 12. This CDR3 is built from 18 residues. The CDR3 region is CASSPRDRASFPTYEQYF. CDR3 nucleotides: TGTGCCAGCTCACCACGGGACAGGGCGTCATTTCCGACCTACGAGCAGTACTTC.

The chain couples TRBV29-1 to TRBJ1-5; D gene unclear. Trimming removed 5 bases from V and 3 bases from J, with 8 bases in between. This CDR3 is built from 12 residues. Germline V CDR1 and CDR2: SQVTM, ANQGSEA. CDR3 loop: CSVRGVNQPQHF. The CDR3 DNA reads as TGCAGCGTTCGGGGAGTCAATCAGCCCCAGCATTTT.

The chain recombines TRBV21-1 with TRBJ1-2. TRBV21-1 is described as a pseudogene. The CDR3 loop spans 15 amino acids. As DNA, the CDR3 is TGTGCCAGCAGCAACCCCTTTTATCTGTATATAGGCTACACCTTC. It specifies CASSNPFYLYIGYTF.

This clone showed up just a few times. The chain couples TRBV7-9 to TRBJ2-1; 11 bases map to TRBD2. Trimming at V came to 0 bases and at J to 7 bases, leaving 2 bases not matched to a gene. CDR1 and CDR2 (germline): SEHNR, FQNEAQ (reference sequence). This CDR3 has 15 amino acids. The CDR3 here is CASSLAASGRNEQFF. CDR3 in DNA: TGTGCCAGCAGCTTAGCAGCTAGCGGGAGGAATGAGCAGTTCTTC.

This clone occurred once. The genes are TRBV5-1 and TRBJ2-4; a possible D gene is TRBD2 (5 bases). Germline loops: CDR1 SGHRS, CDR2 YFSETQ. V lost 0 bases and J lost 7, with 11 bases in between. This CDR3 has 14 amino acids. The CDR3 DNA reads as TGCGCCAGCAGCTTGGCTGTTAGCGACAACATTCAGTACTTC. Translating gives CASSLAVSDNIQYF.

V usage is TRBV18 and J usage is TRBJ2-7, with 10 bases lining up with TRBD1. The CDR3 is 13 amino acids. After removal of 3 bases from V and 5 bases from J, the junction contained 1 base not matched to a gene. In germline, CDR1 is KGHSH, CDR2 LQKENI. The chain's CDR3 is CASSPGTGDEQYF. DNA of the CDR3: TGTGCCAGCTCACCCGGGACAGGGGACGAGCAGTACTTC. Complete variable domain (other parts from reference TRBV18 and TRBJ2-7): NAGVMQNPRHLVRRRGQEARLRCSPMKGHSHVYWYRQLPEEGLKFMVYLQKENIIDESGMPKERFSAEFPKEGPSILRIQQVVRGDSAAYFCASSPGTGDEQYFGPGTRLTVT.

This clone was seen only a few times. The chain carries TRBV7-8 and TRBJ2-2, with 7 bases lining up with TRBD1. The CDR3 runs 15 residues. J lost 4 bases, V lost 10 bases, and 12 bases had no gene match. CDR1 and CDR2 from the germline V gene are SGHVS and FQNEAQ. CDR3 DNA sequence: TGTGCCACAGGAAAAACAGGGGTTGGCACCGGGGAGCTGTTTTTT. Amino acids: CATGKTGVGTGELFF. Full variable domain (remainder filled in from reference TRBV7-8 and TRBJ2-2): GAGVSQSPRYKVAKRGQDVALRCDPISGHVSLFWYQQALGQGPEFLTYFQNEAQLDKSGLPSDRFFAERPEGSVSTLKIQRTQQEDSAVYLCATGKTGVGTGELFFGEGSRLTVL.

This chain connects TRBV2 to TRBJ2-1, with TRBD1 as a possible D gene (5 bases). Per the germline V gene, CDR1 is SNHLY and CDR2 is FYNNEI. There are 18 residues in the CDR3. Trimming removed 6 bases at V and 2 bases at J, with 23 bases between. The CDR3 nucleotides are TGTGCCAGCAGCACGCCCGAAGGGTATCAGGGTCCCTACAATGAGCAGTTCTTC. Translated: CASSTPEGYQGPYNEQFF.

The rearrangement joins TRBV28 to TRBJ2-7; the match to TRBD1 covers 9 bases. Trimming removed 5 bases from V and 5 bases from J; junction bases left unmatched: 10. CDR3 length: 15 residues. Germline V lookup: CDR1 MDHEN, CDR2 SYDVKM. CDR3 DNA: TGTGCCAGCAGTGGGTGGGGGACAGGGAGTGACGAGCAGTACTTC. It is translated as CASSGWGTGSDEQYF.

This chain links TRBV5-1 with TRBJ1-1; possible D gene TRBD1, 6 bases. There are 16 residues in the CDR3. V shed 4 bases and J shed 11 bases, with 27 bases lying between them. Germline assignment: CDR1 SGHRS and CDR2 YFSETQ. The CDR3, as DNA: TGCGCCAGCAGCACCTACGCGACAGGAGAGAAGCCTGGGGCTTTCTTT. Amino acid sequence: CASSTYATGEKPGAFF.

This chain joins TRBV4-1 and TRBJ2-7; maybe TRBD1 (5 bases). From germline, CDR1 is MGHRA and CDR2 YSYEKL. The CDR3 contains 13 residues. The V end was cut by 2 bases, the J end by 6 bases, with 11 bases between. The CDR3 sequence is CASSQRLQGEQYF. The CDR3 nucleotides are TGCGCCAGCAGCCAACGGCTCCAGGGCGAGCAGTACTTC.

The chain combines TRBV6-5 with TRBJ1-2, with D uncertain. The ends were cut back, 0 bases at V and 4 bases at J, with 9 bases in the middle. CDR3 length: 14 residues. Per the germline V gene, CDR1 is MNHEY and CDR2 is SVGAGI. The CDR3 is CASSYSPEGYGYTF. The CDR3 region has the DNA TGTGCCAGCAGTTACTCGCCGGAGGGCTATGGCTACACCTTC.

V is TRBV7-6 and J is TRBJ1-1, with D tentatively TRBD1 (5 bases). The germline CDR1 and CDR2 sequences are SGHVS and FNYEAQ. V was shortened by 1 base and J by 3 bases, with 21 bases between the two germline ends. CDR3 size: 18 residues. This CDR3 is CASSLGAGGIEGDTEAFF. Written as DNA, the CDR3 is TGTGCCAGCAGCTTAGGAGCGGGGGGAATTGAAGGCGACACTGAAGCTTTCTTT. The variable domain in full, with the rest retrieved from reference TRBV7-6 and TRBJ1-1, is GAGVSQSPRYKVTKRGQDVALRCDPISGHVSLYWYRQALGQGPEFLTYFNYEAQQDKSGLPNDRFSAERPEGSISTLTIQRTEQRDSAMYRCASSLGAGGIEGDTEAFFGQGTRLTVV.